This T cell receptor beta chain appears in the sequencing data of a study of blood T cell repertoires in COVID-19. Looking at the study overall: COVID-19 samples, acute and convalescent, were from the United States, Italy and Spain.

The repertoire was sequenced with immunoSEQ multiplex PCR; TCRdb's copy has only in-frame clones and lacks some. The profile covers 25,000 to 30,000 clones, with around 80% appearing a single time and 35% to 55% taken by the ten largest. This clone was observed at least ten times. At one of its ends the junction is not consistent with the germline gene, which may arise from a read error. Germline CDR1 and CDR2: SSHAT and FNYEAQ (reference sequence). This CDR3 has 17 amino acids. This chain uses TRBV7-7 with TRBJ2-2; 15 bases match TRBD2. The sample was peripheral blood. This receptor was obtained from a woman aged 70 to 79 with acute or convalescent COVID-19. The CDR3, as DNA: TGTGCTAGCAGCGTGGGACTAGCGGGAGGAAAGACCGGGGAGCTGTTTTTT. Translating it yields CASSVGLAGGKTGELFF.